These 23 T cell receptor beta chains originate from one sample sequenced in a study of monozygotic twins with inflammatory bowel disease. After re-calling the 5' RACE reads, TCRdb lists one entry per CDR3 protein, DNA absent. The sample table includes some 150,000 distinct CDR3 sequences. Sequencing used blood. The receptors come from a human donor with ulcerative colitis or Crohn's disease, or a healthy co-twin of an affected twin (not recorded which).

The chain is built from TRBV20-1 and TRBJ2-6. Germline loops: CDR1 DFQATT, CDR2 SNEGSKA (reference sequence). The CDR3 sequence is 14 residues long. CDR3 protein: CSARRVAGANVLTF.

The rearrangement joins TRBV5-1 to TRBJ2-7. The CDR3 is made up of 12 amino acids. Germline lookup yields CDR1 SGHRS and CDR2 YFSETQ. The CDR3 sequence: CASSLSPYEQYF.

The chain employs TRBV7-9 and TRBJ2-1; TCRdb returns TRBD1, unconfirmable since there is no DNA. Germline lookup yields CDR1 SEHNR and CDR2 FQNEAQ (reference sequence). The CDR3 totals 14 residues. The chain's CDR3 is CASSPSGGNNEQFF.

V is TRBV3-1 and J is TRBJ2-3. Germline lookup yields CDR1 LGHDT and CDR2 YNNKEL (reference sequence). This CDR3 is built from 12 residues. The CDR3 sequence is CASSQDIDTQYF.

V and J are TRBV30 and TRBJ1-5. The CDR3 consists of 14 residues. Germline CDR1 and CDR2: GTSNPN and SVGIG (reference sequence). CDR3 sequence reads: CAWSVLGGNQPQHF.

The chain is built from TRBV5-1 and TRBJ1-6; the D call from TCRdb, TRBD1, cannot be confirmed without DNA. Germline V lookup: CDR1 SGHRS, CDR2 YFSETQ. The CDR3 runs 17 residues. The CDR3 sequence: CASSLSGPGTGDSPLHF.

V and J are TRBV29-1 and TRBJ1-1. The CDR3 totals 11 residues. The germline V gene encodes CDR1 SQVTM and CDR2 ANQGSEA. The CDR3 here is CSASSGSEAFF.

The CDR3 sequence is CASQPPTGALPYEQYF. The chain joins TRBV28 to TRBJ2-7; TCRdb lists TRBD1, though no DNA is available to test this call. The V gene's germline CDR1 is MDHEN and CDR2 SYDVKM. CDR3 length: 16 residues.

CDR3 sequence: CASSEYIQGRGRGGYTF. The gene calls are TRBV25-1 and TRBJ1-2; as DNA is missing, the TRBD1 call by TCRdb cannot be tested. CDR1 is MGHDK and CDR2 is SYGVNS in the germline V gene. The CDR3 loop spans 17 amino acids.

V and J are TRBV12-3 or TRBV12-4 and TRBJ1-2; the D call of TRBD1 rests on TCRdb alone, since no DNA is present to check it. The CDR3 consists of 21 residues. The CDR3 is CASSLSNPVGTGLTRVGGYTF.

This chain uses TRBV10-3 with TRBJ2-7; TCRdb returns TRBD1, unconfirmable since there is no DNA. CDR1 and CDR2 from the germline V gene are ENHRY and SYGVKD. The CDR3 consists of 14 residues. The CDR3 here is CAISATGAAYEQYF.

The rearrangement links TRBV7-9 to TRBJ2-7. Germline assignment: CDR1 SEHNR and CDR2 FQNEAQ (reference sequence). The CDR3 is 11 amino acids. CDR3 loop: CASSFDSWQYF.

V gene TRBV5-5 combines with J gene TRBJ2-3. The CDR3 contains 15 residues. Germline V gene data show CDR1 as SGHKS and CDR2 as YYEKEE (reference sequence). The CDR3 protein is CASTLGVGSTDTQYF.

The rearrangement uses TRBV10-2 and TRBJ2-1; with no DNA, the TCRdb D assignment of TRBD2 cannot be verified. The CDR3 is 18 residues long. Germline assignment: CDR1 WSHSY and CDR2 SAAADI. The CDR3 here is CASSASGTIGTSSNEQFF.

The V gene is TRBV7-8, the J gene TRBJ2-2. The CDR3 loop spans 16 amino acids. Germline V gene sequence: CDR1 SGHVS, CDR2 FQNEAQ. CDR3 in amino acids: CASSLVSVANTGELFF. The whole variable domain, remainder taken from reference TRBV7-8 and TRBJ2-2, is GAGVSQSPRYKVAKRGQDVALRCDPISGHVSLFWYQQALGQGPEFLTYFQNEAQLDKSGLPSDRFFAERPEGSVSTLKIQRTQQEDSAVYLCASSLVSVANTGELFFGEGSRLTVL.

The rearrangement uses TRBV14 and TRBJ2-3. The CDR3 totals 11 residues. Germline-derived CDR1 and CDR2 are SGHDN and FVKESK. CDR3 in amino acids: CASSHSDTQYF.

The chain links TRBV7-2 to TRBJ1-6. Germline CDR1 SGHTA, CDR2 FQGNSA. This CDR3 has 13 amino acids. CDR3 sequence reads: CASSPIPRSPLHF.

V and J are TRBV5-1 and TRBJ2-5. The germline CDR1 and CDR2 sequences are SGHRS and YFSETQ. The CDR3 contains 15 residues. The CDR3 loop reads CASSLAVGVQETQYF.

Here the CDR3 reads CASSKDFGTDTQYF. The chain recombines TRBV6-2 or TRBV6-3 with TRBJ2-3; TCRdb picks TRBD2, but there is no DNA to check that call. The CDR3 has 14 amino acids. CDR1 and CDR2 (germline): MNHEY, SVGEGT.

The chain has TRBV29-1 and TRBJ2-3; the TRBD1 assignment by TCRdb is unverifiable without DNA. CDR1 SQVTM and CDR2 ANQGSEA come from the germline V gene. The CDR3 totals 12 residues. This chain's CDR3 is CSDRGSADTQYF.

The V and J genes are TRBV7-3 and TRBJ2-5; TCRdb lists TRBD1, though no DNA is available to test this call. Germline V gene lookup returns CDR1 SGHTA and CDR2 FQGTGA. The CDR3 has 16 amino acids. This chain's CDR3 is CASSQGTGGPRETQYF.

This sequence joins TRBV24-1 and TRBJ2-7; TCRdb's D gene call, TRBD1, goes unchecked for lack of DNA. Germline-derived CDR1 and CDR2 are KGHDR and SFDVKD. The CDR3 has 14 amino acids. The CDR3 here is CATAGETRWNEQYF.

V and J are TRBV19 and TRBJ2-1; TCRdb reports TRBD1, a call that lacks DNA to check it against. Germline CDR1 and CDR2: LNHDA and SQIVND (reference sequence). There are 11 residues in the CDR3. The CDR3: CASRRAREQFF.